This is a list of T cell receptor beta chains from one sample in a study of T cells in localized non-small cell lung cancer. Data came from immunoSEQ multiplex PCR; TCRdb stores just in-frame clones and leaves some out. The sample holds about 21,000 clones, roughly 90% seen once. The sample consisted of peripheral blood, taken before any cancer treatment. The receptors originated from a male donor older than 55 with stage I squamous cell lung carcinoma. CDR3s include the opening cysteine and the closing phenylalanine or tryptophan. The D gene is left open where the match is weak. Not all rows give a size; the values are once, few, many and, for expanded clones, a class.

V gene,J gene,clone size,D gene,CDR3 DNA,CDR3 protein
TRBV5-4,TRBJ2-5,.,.,TGTGCCAGCAGCTTGGAGGAGACCCAGTACTTC,CASSLEETQYF
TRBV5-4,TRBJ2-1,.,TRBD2,TGTGCCGCCGGGAGGGGAGTGGCTGAGCAGTTCTTC,CAAGRGVAEQFF
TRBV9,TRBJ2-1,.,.,TGTGCCAGCAGCCCGGGACCTAATACTTACAATGAGCAGTTCTTC,CASSPGPNTYNEQFF
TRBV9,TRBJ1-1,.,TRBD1,TGTGCCAGCGGCTCGGTAGCGACAGGGGACACTGAAGCTTTCTTT,CASGSVATGDTEAFF
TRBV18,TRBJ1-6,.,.,TGTGCCAGCTCACCACAGGATAATTCACCCCTCCACTTT,CASSPQDNSPLHF
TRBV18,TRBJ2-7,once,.,TGTGCCAGCTCACCAAGATTGAGTCGGGAAAGCTCCTACGAGCAGTACTTC,CASSPRLSRESSYEQYF
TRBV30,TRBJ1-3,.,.,TGTGCCTGGAGTCCTCGGGACACCATATATTTT,CAWSPRDTIYF
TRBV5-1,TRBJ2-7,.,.,TGCGCCAGCAGCTTGGCGGGGGATTGGGCCGAGCAGTACTTC,CASSLAGDWAEQYF
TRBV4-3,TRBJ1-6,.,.,TGCGCCAGCAGCATCTACAACAATTCACCCCTCCACTTT,CASSIYNNSPLHF
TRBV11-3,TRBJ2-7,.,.,TGTGCCAGCAGCCGGGGAACCTACGAGCAGTACTTC,CASSRGTYEQYF
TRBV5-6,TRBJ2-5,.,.,TGTGCCAGCAGCTCCCCGGACAGCCAAGAGACCCAGTACTTC,CASSSPDSQETQYF
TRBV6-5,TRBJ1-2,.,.,TGTGCCAGCAGTTACTCTAAATCACCTTCCACGGGTGGCTACACCTTC,CASSYSKSPSTGGYTF
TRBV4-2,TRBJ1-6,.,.,TGTGCCAGCAGCCATCCCACGGCGGGGGACGCCTGGCGCAATTCACCCCTCCACTTT,CASSHPTAGDAWRNSPLHF
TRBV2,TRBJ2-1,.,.,TGTGCCAGCAGTGAGGGCCGGGATGGGGAGCAGTTCTTC,CASSEGRDGEQFF
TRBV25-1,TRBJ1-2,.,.,TGTGCCAGCAGTCCACCGGGACTCCGTCCCTTTAACTATGGCTACACCTTC,CASSPPGLRPFNYGYTF
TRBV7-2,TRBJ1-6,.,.,TGTGCCAGCAGTCTAACGTCAGGGGTTAATTCACCCCTCCACTTT,CASSLTSGVNSPLHF
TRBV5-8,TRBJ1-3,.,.,TGTGCCAGCAGCTTGGGTGCCGGGACGCATAGCTCTGGAAACACCATATATTTT,CASSLGAGTHSSGNTIYF
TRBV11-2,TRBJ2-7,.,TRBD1,TGTGCCAGCAGCTTAGGGGACAGGGCGTCACTCCATCCCTACGAGCAGTACTTC,CASSLGDRASLHPYEQYF
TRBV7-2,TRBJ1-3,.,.,TGTGCCAGCAGCTTAGGCGGTTTGTCTGGAAACACCATATATTTT,CASSLGGLSGNTIYF
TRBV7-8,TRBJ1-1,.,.,TGTGCCAGCAGCTTAGGGCAGAACACTGAAGCTTTCTTT,CASSLGQNTEAFF
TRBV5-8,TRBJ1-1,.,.,TGTGCCAGCAGCTTGGCCAGTTACACTGAAGCTTTCTTT,CASSLASYTEAFF
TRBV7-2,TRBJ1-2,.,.,TGTGCCAGCAGCTTAGTGGCAGGGAATAGGTATGGCTACACCTTC,CASSLVAGNRYGYTF
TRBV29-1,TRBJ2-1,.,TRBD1,TGCAGCGTCTACGGGACAGCTACCTACAATGAGCAGTTCTTC,CSVYGTATYNEQFF